These 7 T cell receptor beta chains came from one sample sequenced in a study of blood T cell repertoires in COVID-19. Assay used: immunoSEQ multiplex PCR; TCRdb lists only in-frame clones, some missing. The sample gives around 54,000 clones, over 75% of which show up once; 8% to 9% is in the top ten. Sequences were obtained from peripheral blood. All receptors derive from a woman in her 40s with active COVID-19.

The V gene is TRBV5-1, the J gene TRBJ2-2, with D perhaps TRBD2 (6 bases). CDR3 length: 14 amino acids. CDR1 is SGHRS and CDR2 is YFSETQ in the germline V gene. The ends were cut back, 3 bases at V and 2 bases at J, with 8 bases in the middle. The CDR3 reads CASSWGDNTGELFF. Written as DNA, the CDR3 is TGCGCCAGCAGCTGGGGGGATAACACCGGGGAGCTGTTTTTT. Together with reference TRBV5-1 and TRBJ2-2, the CDR3 gives the full variable domain: KAGVTQTPRYLIKTRGQQVTLSCSPISGHRSVSWYQQTPGQGLQFLFEYFSETQRNKGNFPGRFSGRQFSNSRSEMNVSTLELGDSALYLCASSWGDNTGELFFGEGSRLTVL.

This clone occurred once. V gene TRBV7-9 combines with J gene TRBJ2-3; D perhaps matches TRBD1 (6 bases). CDR1 and CDR2 (germline): SEHNR, FQNEAQ (reference sequence). The CDR3 consists of 15 residues. The V end lost 1 base, the J end lost 2 bases, and 10 bases lay between the germline ends. In DNA, the CDR3 is TGTGCCAGCAGCTTAGTCCAGGGGCTCACAGATACGCAGTATTTT. Translated, it gives CASSLVQGLTDTQYF.

V is TRBV2 and J is TRBJ1-1; D not resolved. This CDR3 comprises 13 residues. V lost 6 bases and J lost 10, with 18 bases in between. The germline gives CDR1 SNHLY, CDR2 FYNNEI. In DNA form, the CDR3 reads TGTGCCAGCAGAGATCTAGGGAAAGAGGGAGCTTTCTTT. Its protein is CASRDLGKEGAFF.

V gene TRBV7-9 combines with J gene TRBJ2-5; D possibly corresponds to TRBD1 (5 bases). The CDR3 runs 15 residues. V was pared by 1 base and J by 5 bases, with 14 bases between. The germline CDR1 and CDR2 sequences are SEHNR and FQNEAQ (reference sequence). CDR3 sequence: CASSLEAGLVETQYF. CDR3 in DNA: TGTGCCAGCAGCTTAGAGGCAGGGTTGGTTGAGACCCAGTACTTC. The variable domain in full, completed from reference TRBV7-9 and TRBJ2-5, reads DTGVSQNPRHKITKRGQNVTFRCDPISEHNRLYWYRQTLGQGPEFLTYFQNEAQLEKSRLLSDRFSAERPKGSFSTLEIQRTEQGDSAMYLCASSLEAGLVETQYFGPGTRLLVL.

The CDR3 DNA follows: TGTGCCAGCAGCTTACTTGCGGGGCTGGAGACCCAGTACTTC. Translating gives CASSLLAGLETQYF. V gene TRBV7-9 combines with J gene TRBJ2-5; TRBD2 might be the D (6 bases). The germline V gene encodes CDR1 SEHNR and CDR2 FQNEAQ (reference sequence). The CDR3 has 14 residues. Trimming left V 2 bases short and J 5 bases short, with 12 bases between.

The CDR3 sequence is CASSSGTDYGYTF. Here the CDR3 DNA reads TGTGCCAGCAGTTCCGGGACAGACTATGGCTACACCTTC. The chain recombines TRBV6-5 with TRBJ1-2, with 7 bases lining up with TRBD1. Germline V lookup: CDR1 MNHEY, CDR2 SVGAGI. The ends lost 4 bases at V and 3 bases at J; junction bases unmatched: 2. The CDR3 is 13 residues long.

J is TRBJ2-3 and V is TRBV7-3, with 14 bases aligning to TRBD2. CDR1 and CDR2 (germline): SGHTA, FQGTGA. The CDR3 is made up of 17 amino acids. V gave up 3 bases and J gave up 5 bases; unmatched junction bases: 7. CDR3 amino acids: CASSFGTSGGGGDTQYF. The CDR3 bases are TGTGCCAGCAGCTTTGGGACTAGCGGGGGAGGGGGAGATACGCAGTATTTT. The entire variable domain, with the rest obtained from reference TRBV7-3 and TRBJ2-3, is as follows: GAGVSQTPSNKVTEKGKYVELRCDPISGHTALYWYRQSLGQGPEFLIYFQGTGAADDSGLPNDRFFAVRPEGSVSTLKIQRTERGDSAVYLCASSFGTSGGGGDTQYFGPGTRLTVL.